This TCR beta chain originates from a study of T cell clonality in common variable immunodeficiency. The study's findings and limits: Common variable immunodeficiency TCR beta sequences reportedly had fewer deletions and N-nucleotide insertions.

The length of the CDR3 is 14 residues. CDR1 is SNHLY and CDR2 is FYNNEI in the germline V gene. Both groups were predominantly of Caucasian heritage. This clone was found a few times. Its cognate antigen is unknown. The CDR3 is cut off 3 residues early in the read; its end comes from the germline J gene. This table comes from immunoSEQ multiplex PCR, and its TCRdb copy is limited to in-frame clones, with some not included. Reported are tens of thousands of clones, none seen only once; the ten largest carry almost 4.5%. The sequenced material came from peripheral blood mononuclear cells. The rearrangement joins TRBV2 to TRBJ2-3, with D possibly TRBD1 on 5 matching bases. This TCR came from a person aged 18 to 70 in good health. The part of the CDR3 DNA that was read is TGTGCCAGCAGTGACGTGACAGTGGGCCAGCCG. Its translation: CASSDVTVGQP. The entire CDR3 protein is CASSDVTVGQPQYF.